This T cell receptor (beta chain) was captured by sequencing in a study of blood T cell repertoires in COVID-19. Germline CDR1 and CDR2: MNHEY and SVGEGT. The CDR3 runs 15 residues. Trimming cost V 2 bases and J 0 bases, with 10 bases left between them. The assay was immunoSEQ multiplex PCR, and TCRdb's table has in-frame clones only and misses some. The table includes roughly 230,000 clones, over 70% detected once. The material sequenced was peripheral blood. The origin of this receptor is a middle-aged man with active or convalescent COVID-19. The chain uses TRBV6-2 or TRBV6-3 and TRBJ1-1; D possibly corresponds to TRBD1 (5 bases). CDR3 in DNA: TGTGCCAGCAGTTACGATGGACACTTGAACACTGAAGCTTTCTTT. Amino acids: CASSYDGHLNTEAFF.